This TCR beta chain was sequenced in a study of beta chain features in type 1 diabetes. The study, taken as a whole, reports: Across patients, naive, central memory and Treg TCRB repertoires exhibited apparently greater similarity than was observed across healthy donors. Type 1 diabetes patients had VDJ junctions that carried fewer insertions and more deletions.

This clone has more than one count but fewer than ten. What it binds is unknown. The authors reverse transcribed all of the isolated RNA, so sequencing captured expressed TCRB transcripts. TCRdb keeps only in-frame clones here, not all; method: immunoSEQ multiplex PCR. The data show 860,000 or so clones, 15% to 20% seen once. Between the trimmed V and J ends, which lost 3 bases and 4 bases, there was a span of 12 bases. CDR3 length: 13 amino acids. Germline V gene lookup returns CDR1 SQVTM and CDR2 ANQGSEA. The receptor comes from a woman younger than 35 in good health. This chain joins TRBV29-1 and TRBJ1-2; D remains unclear. Sequenced input: naive CD4+ T cells from blood. The CDR3 DNA reads TGCAGCGTTGACCAGCCCGGCACCTATGGCTACACCTTC. This encodes CSVDQPGTYGYTF.